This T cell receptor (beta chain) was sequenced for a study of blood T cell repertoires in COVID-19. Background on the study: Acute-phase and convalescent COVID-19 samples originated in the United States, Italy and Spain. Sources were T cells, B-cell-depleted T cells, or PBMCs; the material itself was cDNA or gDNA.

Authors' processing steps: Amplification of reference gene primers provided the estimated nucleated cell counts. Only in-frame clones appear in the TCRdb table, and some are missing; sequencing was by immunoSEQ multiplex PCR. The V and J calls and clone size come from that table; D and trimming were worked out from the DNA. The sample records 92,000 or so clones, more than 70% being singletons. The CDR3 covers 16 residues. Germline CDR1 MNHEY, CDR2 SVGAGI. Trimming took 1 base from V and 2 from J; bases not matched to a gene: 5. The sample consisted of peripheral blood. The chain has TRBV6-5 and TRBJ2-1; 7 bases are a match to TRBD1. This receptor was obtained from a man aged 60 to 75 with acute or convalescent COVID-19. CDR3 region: CASSYYNRGTYNEQFF. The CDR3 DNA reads TGTGCCAGCAGTTACTACAACAGGGGAACCTACAATGAGCAGTTCTTC.